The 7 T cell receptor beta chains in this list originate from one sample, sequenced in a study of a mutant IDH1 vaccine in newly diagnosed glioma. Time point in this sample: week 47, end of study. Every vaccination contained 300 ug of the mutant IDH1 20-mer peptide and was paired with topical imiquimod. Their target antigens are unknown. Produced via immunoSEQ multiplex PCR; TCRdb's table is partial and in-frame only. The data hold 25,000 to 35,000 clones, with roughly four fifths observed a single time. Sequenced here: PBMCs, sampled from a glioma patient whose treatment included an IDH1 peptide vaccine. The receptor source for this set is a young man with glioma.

The DNA of the CDR3 is TGTGCCAGCAGCTCGGGGGGCCTTGTCACCGGGGAGCTGTTTTTT. This codes for CASSSGGLVTGELFF. V is TRBV11-3 and J is TRBJ2-2; D perhaps matches TRBD2 (7 bases). This CDR3 has 15 amino acids. V was shortened by 4 bases and J by 4 bases, with 13 bases between the two germline ends. CDR1 SGHNT and CDR2 YENEEA come from the germline V gene.

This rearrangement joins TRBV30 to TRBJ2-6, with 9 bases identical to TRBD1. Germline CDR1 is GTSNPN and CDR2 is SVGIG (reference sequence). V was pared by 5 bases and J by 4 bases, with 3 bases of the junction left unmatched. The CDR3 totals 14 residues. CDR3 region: CAWGTGSGANVLTF. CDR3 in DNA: TGTGCCTGGGGGACAGGGTCAGGGGCCAACGTCCTGACTTTC.

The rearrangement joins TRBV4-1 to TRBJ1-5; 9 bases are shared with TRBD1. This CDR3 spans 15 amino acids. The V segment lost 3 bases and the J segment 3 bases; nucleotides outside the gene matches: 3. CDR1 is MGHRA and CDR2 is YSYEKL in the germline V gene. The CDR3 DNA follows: TGCGCCAGCAGCCAGGGACAGGGCCCCAATCAGCCCCAGCATTTT. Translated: CASSQGQGPNQPQHF.

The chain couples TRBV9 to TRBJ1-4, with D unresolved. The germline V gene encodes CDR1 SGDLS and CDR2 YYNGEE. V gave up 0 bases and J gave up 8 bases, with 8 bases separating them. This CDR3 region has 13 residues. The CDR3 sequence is CASSVDVGEKLFF. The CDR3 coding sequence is TGTGCCAGCAGCGTAGATGTGGGGGAAAAACTGTTTTTT.

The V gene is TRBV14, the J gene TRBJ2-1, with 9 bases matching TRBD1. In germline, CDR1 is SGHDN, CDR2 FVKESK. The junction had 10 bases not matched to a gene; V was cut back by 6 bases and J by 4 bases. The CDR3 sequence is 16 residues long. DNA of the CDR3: TGTGCCAGCAGGCAAACCGGGACAGGGAGATACAATGAGCAGTTCTTC. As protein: CASRQTGTGRYNEQFF.

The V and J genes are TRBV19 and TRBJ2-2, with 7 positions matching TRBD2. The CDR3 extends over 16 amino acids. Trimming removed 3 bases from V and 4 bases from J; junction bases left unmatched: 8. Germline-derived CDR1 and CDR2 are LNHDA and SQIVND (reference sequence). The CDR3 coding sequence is TGTGCCAGTAGTATCTTTGCGGGAGTGGGCACCGGGGAGCTGTTTTTT. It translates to CASSIFAGVGTGELFF.

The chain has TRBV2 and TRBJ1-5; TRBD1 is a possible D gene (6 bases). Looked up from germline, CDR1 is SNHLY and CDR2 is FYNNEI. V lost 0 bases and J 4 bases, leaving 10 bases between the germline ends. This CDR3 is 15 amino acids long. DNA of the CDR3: TGTGCCAGCAGTGAAGCGACAGGCAAAAATCAGCCCCAGCATTTT. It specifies CASSEATGKNQPQHF. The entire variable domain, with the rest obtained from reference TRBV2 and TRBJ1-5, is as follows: EPEVTQTPSHQVTQMGQEVILRCVPISNHLYFYWYRQILGQKVEFLVSFYNNEISEKSEIFDDQFSVERPDGSNFTLKIRSTKLEDSAMYFCASSEATGKNQPQHFGDGTRLSIL.